This T cell receptor beta chain was observed in a study of T cell changes during pregnancy in multiple sclerosis. Germline values: CDR1 MNHEY, CDR2 SVGAGI. Germline trimming cut 6 bases from V and 2 bases from J; bases unmatched to any gene: 6. The CDR3 is made up of 14 amino acids. Sequencing was performed with immunoSEQ multiplex PCR; in TCRdb, only in-frame clones are kept and a portion is missing. Of approximately 52,000 clones listed, over 80% are singletons. The V call is TRBV6-5, the J call TRBJ1-2; 7 bases are shared with TRBD1. Specimen: CD4+ T cells from peripheral blood mononuclear cells, collected in the third trimester of pregnancy. The receptor was isolated from a female donor with multiple sclerosis, enrolled in a pregnancy study. In DNA form, the CDR3 reads TGTGCCAGCAGCGGGACAGACAGAAACTATGGCTACACCTTC. Translation gives CASSGTDRNYGYTF.